The rows below give T cell receptor beta chains drawn from one sample of a study of cytomegalovirus exposure and HLA in healthy donors. The protocol was immunoSEQ multiplex PCR, while the TCRdb copy is restricted to in-frame clones and leaves out a portion. Of some 170,000 clones listed, about four fifths are singletons. Sequences were obtained from PBMCs. All receptors derive from a man aged 25-40 years in good health and CMV-seronegative. Each CDR3 is given with its conserved first and last residue. D genes are given only for firm matches. The size field is filled for only some rows; it gives once, few, many or a size class.

TRBJ2-7	TRBV10-3	NA	NA	TGTGCCATCAGTGATATGACAGGCAGCGGGAACGAGCAGTACTTC	CAISDMTGSGNEQYF
TRBJ2-7	TRBV7-9	NA	NA	TGTGCCAGCAGCCCCGACAGATCCCGTCCCGAGCAGTACTTC	CASSPDRSRPEQYF
TRBJ1-2	TRBV9	NA	NA	TGTGCCAGCAGCGCCGGGAGCGCTGTCTATGGCTACACCTTC	CASSAGSAVYGYTF
TRBJ1-5	TRBV5-1	TRBD1	NA	TGCGCCAGCAGCGAGTCGGGACAGAGGGATCAGCCCCAGCATTTT	CASSESGQRDQPQHF
TRBJ1-1	TRBV25-1	NA	NA	TGTGCCAGCAGTAAAGTCCGGGGCACTGAAGCTTTCTTT	CASSKVRGTEAFF
TRBJ2-3	TRBV4-1	TRBD1	NA	TGCGCCAGCAGCCAAGTCCAGGGGGCCACAGATACGCAGTATTTT	CASSQVQGATDTQYF
TRBJ2-7	TRBV5-1	NA	NA	TGCGCCAGCAGCCCCCCGGGGGTCTACGAGCAGTACTTC	CASSPPGVYEQYF
TRBJ2-1	TRBV11-1	NA	NA	TGTGCCAGCAGCTTGCCGGGGAGCTCCTACAATGAGCAGTTCTTC	CASSLPGSSYNEQFF
TRBJ2-3	TRBV15	TRBD1	NA	TGTGCCAGTCGAGACAGGGGAAGGGGAGATACGCAGTATTTT	CASRDRGRGDTQYF
TRBJ1-2	TRBV28	TRBD1	NA	TGTGCCAGCAGTCTAGGGACAGGGGTCGGCTACACCTTC	CASSLGTGVGYTF
TRBJ1-3	TRBV19	NA	NA	TGTGCCAGTAGTATCCTACAGGTCTACTCTGGAAACACCATATATTTT	CASSILQVYSGNTIYF
TRBJ1-5	TRBV28	NA	NA	TGTGCCAGCAGTTCTCAGGATCAGCCCCAGCATTTT	CASSSQDQPQHF
TRBJ1-1	TRBV5-1	NA	NA	TGCGTCAGCAGCTTGGTTGGGAGAGGGAACACTGAAGCTTTCTTT	CVSSLVGRGNTEAFF
TRBJ1-1	TRBV6-1	TRBD1	once	TGTGCCAGCAGCGGGTACAGGGGACACGCTGAAGCTTTCTTT	CASSGYRGHAEAFF
TRBJ2-7	TRBV5-1	NA	NA	TGCGCCAGCAGCTTGGATCCCCCGGGCTCCTACGAGCAGTACTTC	CASSLDPPGSYEQYF
TRBJ2-3	TRBV5-1	NA	once	TGCGCCAGCGGCTCCAGTCCGGGGAGCACAGATACGCAGTATTTT	CASGSSPGSTDTQYF
TRBJ2-3	TRBV5-1	TRBD2	NA	TGCGCCAGCAGCTCCGGACTAGCGGGCAATCCTATGGATACGCAGTATTTT	CASSSGLAGNPMDTQYF
TRBJ1-5	TRBV2	NA	NA	TGTGCCAGCAGTATCCCGGGAGGGCAAAATCAGCCCCAGCATTTT	CASSIPGGQNQPQHF
TRBJ1-5	TRBV4-1	NA	NA	TGCGCCAGCAGCCAAGAAGGCGGGCTTTGGCCCCAGCATTTT	CASSQEGGLWPQHF
TRBJ1-5	TRBV28	NA	NA	TGTGCCAGCACCCTACTGCGGGGTCAGCCCCAGCATTTT	CASTLLRGQPQHF
TRBJ2-7	TRBV2	NA	NA	TGTGCCAGCAGTGCGATCTCCTGGACTACCAACTACGAGCAGTACTTC	CASSAISWTTNYEQYF
TRBJ1-2	TRBV9	TRBD1	once	TGTGCCAGCAGCGTAGACGTCGCGGAGGGGGCAGGATATGGCTACACCTTC	CASSVDVAEGAGYGYTF
TRBJ1-1	TRBV7-8	NA	NA	TGTGCCAGCAGCGGGACTAGGCAATATGGGATATATGAAGAAGCTTTCTTT	CASSGTRQYGIYEEAFF
TRBJ1-2	TRBV6-5	NA	few	TGTGCCAGCAGTGCAGGGTATGGGGCTAACTATGGCTACACCTTC	CASSAGYGANYGYTF
TRBJ1-5	TRBV28	NA	NA	TGTGCCAGCAGTTTCCCAGGGAATCAGCCCCAGCATTTT	CASSFPGNQPQHF
TRBJ2-1	TRBV27	NA	NA	TGTGCCAGCAGTTTAGTGAGCTCCTACAATGAGCAGTTCTTC	CASSLVSSYNEQFF
TRBJ1-2	TRBV27	NA	NA	TGTGCCAGCAGTTCTGCAGGGGACTATGGCTACACCTTC	CASSSAGDYGYTF
TRBJ2-2	TRBV6-5	NA	NA	TGTGCCAGCAGTCCTTTTAACACCGGGGAGCTGTTTTTT	CASSPFNTGELFF
TRBJ1-2	TRBV5-1	NA	NA	TGCGCCAGCAGCTTGGAATCCGGGGTCTATGGCTACACCTTC	CASSLESGVYGYTF
TRBJ1-6	TRBV7-6	TRBD1	NA	TGTGCCAGCAGCCCTTTAGCCGGGACAGGGAGTTCACCCCTCCACTTT	CASSPLAGTGSSPLHF
TRBJ2-1	TRBV7-3	NA	NA	TGTGCCAGCAGCCTACGGGACACTAGCTACAATGAGCAGTTCTTC	CASSLRDTSYNEQFF
TRBJ2-4	TRBV4-1	NA	NA	TGCGCCAGCAGCCAAGAACCTAAAGCCAAAAACATTCAGTACTTC	CASSQEPKAKNIQYF
TRBJ1-5	TRBV5-6	NA	NA	TGTGCCAGCACCCAAGGGGGTTTCGGCAATCAGCCCCAGCATTTT	CASTQGGFGNQPQHF
TRBJ2-7	TRBV13	TRBD1	NA	TGTGCCAGCAGCCCACCGACAGGGGGCGGCGAGCAGTACTTC	CASSPPTGGGEQYF
TRBJ2-2	TRBV28	TRBD1	NA	TGTGCCAGCAGCCCGGCCGGTATGACAGGGGAGAACACCGGGGAGCTGTTTTTT	CASSPAGMTGENTGELFF
TRBJ2-7	TRBV30	NA	NA	TGTGCCGCAGGGGAGTACGAGCAGTACTTC	CAAGEYEQYF
TRBJ2-2	TRBV5-1	NA	NA	TGCGCCAGCAGCTTCGTCGGCGGGGAGCTGTTTTTT	CASSFVGGELFF
TRBJ2-1	TRBV11-2	TRBD2	NA	TGTGCCAGCAGCCTACTAGCGGGGGTATACAATGAGCAGTTCTTC	CASSLLAGVYNEQFF
TRBJ2-7	TRBV6-5	NA	NA	TGTGCCAGCAGTTCCACAGGGTTGGGCGAGCAGTACTTC	CASSSTGLGEQYF
TRBJ2-5	TRBV6-1	NA	NA	TGTGCCAGCAGTGAATTTGAGGGTATGGAGACCCAGTACTTC	CASSEFEGMETQYF
TRBJ1-5	TRBV28	TRBD1	NA	TGTGCCAGCAGTGGGGACAGGGGTGGCAATCAGCCCCAGCATTTT	CASSGDRGGNQPQHF
TRBJ2-3	TRBV30	TRBD1	NA	TGTGCCTGGAGTGTAGTTGACAGGGGATGGGCAGATACGCAGTATTTT	CAWSVVDRGWADTQYF
TRBJ1-2	TRBV7-2	TRBD1	NA	TGTGCCAGCAGCCCGAGGACAGGCCGCTACACCTTC	CASSPRTGRYTF
TRBJ1-5	TRBV30	NA	few	TGTGCCTGGAGTGTTATGCAGGGCGATCAGCCCCAGCATTTT	CAWSVMQGDQPQHF
TRBJ1-2	TRBV11-2	NA	NA	TGTGCCAGCAGCTTAGCTGGTACGGGTAGGGGCTATGGCTATACCTTC	CASSLAGTGRGYGYTF
TRBJ1-2	TRBV27	NA	once	TGTGCCAGCAGTTTCGACGGAGACTATGGCTACACCTTC	CASSFDGDYGYTF
TRBJ2-7	TRBV11-1	NA	few	TGTGCCAGCAGCCGGCGACGGGACGAGCAGTACTTC	CASSRRRDEQYF
TRBJ1-2	TRBV7-9	NA	few	TGTGCCAGCAGCCTTGGGACACCCTATGGCTACACCTTC	CASSLGTPYGYTF
TRBJ2-7	TRBV28	NA	once	TGTGCCAGCAGTTTGGCAAGCGACTTCGAGGAGCAGTACTTC	CASSLASDFEEQYF
TRBJ1-5	TRBV7-2	NA	NA	TGTGCCAGCAACCCAGGGGAAAGGAGCAATCAGCCCCAGCATTTT	CASNPGERSNQPQHF
TRBJ1-3	TRBV30	TRBD1	NA	TGTGCCTGGAGTGAAAGGGGGCTTGGAAACACCATATATTTT	CAWSERGLGNTIYF
TRBJ2-1	TRBV5-1	TRBD2	NA	TGCGCCAGCAGCTTGGCCTACGGGAGGGATGAGCAGTTCTTC	CASSLAYGRDEQFF
TRBJ2-4	TRBV5-1	NA	NA	TGCGCCAGCAGCTTGGATTTCCTAGACCCAGCCAAAAACATTCAGTACTTC	CASSLDFLDPAKNIQYF